What follows are 29 T cell receptor beta chains derived from one specimen sequenced in a study of T cell responses to AZD1222 COVID-19 vaccine. Generated by immunoSEQ multiplex PCR, the TCRdb table keeps only in-frame clones and is missing some. Among around 100,000 clones listed, about 89% were seen once. The material sequenced was peripheral blood, taken on day 0 of MenACWY control vaccination. The source of these receptors is an adult in good health.

The chain carries TRBV7-2 and TRBJ1-2, with D uncertain. The CDR3 spans 15 residues. Deletions cut 5 bases from V and 7 bases from J, with 20 bases between. Germline CDR1 reads SGHTA; CDR2 reads FQGNSA. The CDR3 DNA sequence: TGTGCCAGCAGCCTCAGCCAAGGCCGCTGGTCTGGCTACACCTTC. Protein: CASSLSQGRWSGYTF.

This clone was picked up one time. The rearrangement joins TRBV6-5 to TRBJ1-4; 9 bases match TRBD1. This CDR3 has 14 amino acids. Germline V gene data show CDR1 as MNHEY and CDR2 as SVGAGI. J lost 10 bases, V lost 7 bases, and 10 bases had no gene match. CDR3 sequence: CASNNDRGFPKLFF. The CDR3 bases are TGTGCCAGCAACAACGACAGGGGGTTTCCAAAACTGTTTTTT.

This chain connects TRBV10-1 to TRBJ2-3; no clear D gene. The ends were cut back, 3 bases at V and 5 bases at J, with 12 bases in the middle. CDR1 is WNHNN and CDR2 is SYGVQD in the germline V gene (reference sequence). This CDR3 region has 14 residues. CDR3 sequence (DNA): TGCGCCAGCAGTGACCCCCCGGGCCTAGATACGCAGTATTTT. This encodes CASSDPPGLDTQYF.

This clone showed up just a few times. The rearrangement uses TRBV6-1 and TRBJ1-2, with D possibly matching TRBD1 (5 bases). The CDR3 loop spans 13 amino acids. CDR1 MNHNS and CDR2 SASEGT come from the germline V gene. The V end lost 3 bases, the J end lost 2 bases, and 7 bases lay between the germline ends. The CDR3 reads CASSERDNYGYTF. CDR3 DNA: TGTGCCAGCAGTGAGAGGGACAACTATGGCTACACCTTC.

The rearrangement uses TRBV19 and TRBJ1-5, with D perhaps TRBD1 (6 bases). Trimming stripped 1 base from V and 2 bases from J, with 9 bases between. The CDR3 extends over 15 amino acids. Germline CDR1 LNHDA, CDR2 SQIVND (reference sequence). The CDR3 DNA reads TGTGCCAGTAGTATAGGCCCAGGGGGCAATCAGCCCCAGCATTTT. Encoded protein: CASSIGPGGNQPQHF.

CDR3 DNA: TGTGCCAGCAGCCCGACTAGCGGGAGCTCCTACAATGAGCAGTTCTTC. This sequence encodes CASSPTSGSSYNEQFF. The chain has TRBV11-2 and TRBJ2-1; the match to TRBD2 covers 12 bases. The junction had 2 bases not matched to a gene; V was cut back by 5 bases and J by 0 bases. This CDR3 region has 16 residues. Germline V gives CDR1 SGHAT, CDR2 FQNNGV.

This chain links TRBV9 with TRBJ1-6; D is undetermined. Trimming cost V 0 bases and J 9 bases, with 13 bases left between them. Germline V lookup: CDR1 SGDLS, CDR2 YYNGEE. The CDR3 covers 15 residues. The DNA for the CDR3 is TGTGCCAGCAGCGTAGGGGCCTCCCACACTTCACCCCTCCACTTT. It specifies CASSVGASHTSPLHF.

The chain combines TRBV5-1 with TRBJ1-6, with 9 nucleotides matching TRBD1. The CDR3 is made up of 16 amino acids. Germline V lookup: CDR1 SGHRS, CDR2 YFSETQ. V shed 1 base and J 7 bases; nucleotides not matched to a gene: 6. The CDR3 DNA sequence: TGCGCCAGCAGCTTGAGGGGACAGGGCGAAAATTCACCCCTCCACTTT. Translating gives CASSLRGQGENSPLHF.

This chain connects TRBV18 to TRBJ1-4, with D unresolved. V was cut by 3 bases and J by 5 bases, with 25 bases left in between. The CDR3 length is 19 residues. Germline V lookup: CDR1 KGHSH, CDR2 LQKENI. CDR3 protein: CASSPSRGLLKDGNEKLFF. The DNA of the CDR3 is TGTGCCAGCTCACCCTCCCGAGGACTCCTGAAAGACGGGAATGAAAAACTGTTTTTT.

This clone was seen just once. This rearrangement joins TRBV27 to TRBJ1-6; D is undetermined. Trimming took 3 bases from V and 7 from J, leaving 4 bases between them. Germline loops: CDR1 MNHEY, CDR2 SMNVEV (reference sequence). The CDR3 runs 12 residues. CDR3 coding DNA: TGTGCCAGCAGTTTTCGAAATTCACCCCTCCACTTT. It yields the protein CASSFRNSPLHF.

The chain is built from TRBV30 and TRBJ1-6; D gene uncertain. Between the trimmed V and J ends, which lost 3 bases and 9 bases, there was a span of 15 bases. From germline, CDR1 is GTSNPN and CDR2 SVGIG (reference sequence). There are 14 residues in the CDR3. The CDR3 sequence is CAWRIDGEVSPLHF. The DNA for the CDR3 is TGTGCCTGGAGAATTGACGGTGAGGTTTCACCCCTCCACTTT.

The V and J genes are TRBV5-1 and TRBJ2-7; the D call may be TRBD1 or TRBD2 (6 bases each). Germline assignment: CDR1 SGHRS and CDR2 YFSETQ. V dropped 4 bases and J dropped 2 bases, with 19 bases sitting between them. CDR3 size: 16 residues. CDR3 nucleotides: TGCGCCAGCAGCCCTTTTGGGGGGCAAAACACCTACGAGCAGTACTTC. It encodes CASSPFGGQNTYEQYF.

The chain employs TRBV28 and TRBJ2-2, with D unclear. Per the germline V gene, CDR1 is MDHEN and CDR2 is SYDVKM. This CDR3 comprises 12 residues. V lost 1 base and J lost 6, with 3 bases in between. The CDR3 is CASSLSAGELFF. The CDR3 DNA is TGTGCCAGCAGTTTATCCGCCGGGGAGCTGTTTTTT.

V is TRBV6-6 and J is TRBJ2-2; D possibly uses TRBD1 or TRBD2 (5 bases each). From germline, CDR1 is MNHNY and CDR2 SVGAGI (reference sequence). This CDR3 contains 15 residues. V lost 3 bases and J lost 3, with 11 bases in between. The DNA of the CDR3 is TGTGCCAGCAGTTATAGGCAGGGAGACACCGGGGAGCTGTTTTTT. This sequence encodes CASSYRQGDTGELFF.

J is TRBJ1-1 and V is TRBV7-9; the match to TRBD1 covers 11 bases. This CDR3 has 15 amino acids. Trimming at V came to 5 bases and at J to 5 bases, leaving 7 bases not matched to a gene. Per germline, CDR1 SEHNR and CDR2 FQNEAQ (reference sequence). The CDR3 protein is CASSPDRGQETEAFF. The CDR3 DNA reads as TGTGCCAGCAGCCCGGACAGGGGGCAGGAGACTGAAGCTTTCTTT. Using reference TRBV7-9 and TRBJ1-1 for the parts outside the CDR3, the full variable domain is DTGVSQNPRHKITKRGQNVTFRCDPISEHNRLYWYRQTLGQGPEFLTYFQNEAQLEKSRLLSDRFSAERPKGSFSTLEIQRTEQGDSAMYLCASSPDRGQETEAFFGQGTRLTVV.

The chain links TRBV5-4 to TRBJ1-6; 8 bases agree with TRBD1. Germline lookup yields CDR1 SGHNT and CDR2 YYREEE (reference sequence). The V gene end was trimmed by 5 bases and the J gene end by 5 bases; junction bases not matched to a gene: 3. The CDR3 covers 14 residues. This chain's CDR3 is CASSRTGNNSPLHF. CDR3 bases: TGTGCCAGCAGTCGGACAGGGAATAATTCACCCCTCCACTTT.

CDR3 sequence reads: CASSLGGFYTEAFF. In DNA, the CDR3 is TGTGCCAGCAGCTTAGGTGGATTTTACACTGAAGCTTTCTTT. The chain employs TRBV7-9 and TRBJ1-1; D call uncertain. CDR1 and CDR2 from the germline V gene are SEHNR and FQNEAQ (reference sequence). Trimming left V 1 base short and J 3 bases short, with 9 bases between. The CDR3 has 14 amino acids.

V and J are TRBV19 and TRBJ1-5; D perhaps matches TRBD1 (5 bases). Trimming removed 0 bases at V and 3 bases at J, with 9 bases between. Germline V gene lookup returns CDR1 LNHDA and CDR2 SQIVND (reference sequence). This CDR3 spans 15 amino acids. CDR3 loop: CASSIDREVNQPQHF. The CDR3 nucleotides read TGTGCCAGTAGTATAGACAGGGAGGTCAATCAGCCCCAGCATTTT.

V is TRBV27 and J is TRBJ1-1; no definite D call. Trimming took off 3 bases at V and 6 bases at J, with 14 bases between the two ends. The germline gives CDR1 MNHEY, CDR2 SMNVEV (reference sequence). The CDR3 totals 14 residues. In DNA form, the CDR3 reads TGTGCCAGCAGTTTTAATCCCTCGGACGCTGAAGCTTTCTTT. This gives the protein CASSFNPSDAEAFF.

V usage is TRBV11-2 and J usage is TRBJ2-7; D is perhaps TRBD1 (5 bases). The ends were cut back, 5 bases at V and 4 bases at J, with 18 bases in the middle. This CDR3 region has 15 residues. CDR1 and CDR2 (germline): SGHAT, FQNNGV. The CDR3 protein is CASSTYWTPDYEQYF. The DNA for the CDR3 is TGTGCCAGCAGCACATACTGGACACCAGATTACGAGCAGTACTTC.

This clone was detected a few times. The genes are TRBV6-5 and TRBJ2-1; 10 bases agree with TRBD1. J was trimmed by 5 bases and V by 11 bases; bases with no gene match: 9. Germline V gives CDR1 MNHEY, CDR2 SVGAGI. This CDR3 is built from 14 residues. CDR3 in amino acids: CAARGTGVNNEQFF. CDR3 in DNA: TGTGCCGCGCGGGGGACAGGGGTCAACAATGAGCAGTTCTTC.

The chain carries TRBV7-2 and TRBJ1-5; 7 bases map to TRBD1. From germline, CDR1 is SGHTA and CDR2 FQGNSA. V lost 4 bases and J lost 2; bases outside the gene matches: 2. The CDR3 has 14 amino acids. This CDR3 is CASSSGTGNQPQHF. As DNA, the CDR3 is TGTGCCAGCAGCTCAGGGACAGGCAATCAGCCCCAGCATTTT.

The DNA for the CDR3 is TGTGCCAGCGTCTTTGATTGGCGCACAGATACGCAGTATTTT. Its translation is CASVFDWRTDTQYF. This chain uses TRBV2 with TRBJ2-3; D uncertain. Germline CDR1 and CDR2: SNHLY and FYNNEI. The CDR3 loop spans 14 amino acids. V lost 8 bases, J lost 1 base, and 13 bases lay in between.

V usage is TRBV3-1 (or the pseudogene TRBV3-2) and J usage is TRBJ1-1, with D tentatively TRBD1 (6 bases). Trimming cost V 0 bases and J 8 bases, with 10 bases left between them. CDR3 length: 13 amino acids. Germline CDR1 reads LGHDT; CDR2 reads YNNKEL (reference sequence). The CDR3 reads CASSQDDRNEAFF. Written as DNA, the CDR3 is TGTGCCAGCAGCCAAGATGACAGGAACGAAGCTTTCTTT.

This sequence joins TRBV24-1 and TRBJ1-2, with D possibly TRBD1 on 5 matching bases. Per the germline V gene, CDR1 is KGHDR and CDR2 is SFDVKD. This CDR3 comprises 13 residues. V was clipped by 4 bases and J by 8 bases, with 13 bases between them. CDR3 DNA: TGTGCCACCAGTGAGGGGCGGGTGAGCGGCTACACCTTC. Amino acids: CATSEGRVSGYTF.

This chain links TRBV29-1 with TRBJ1-2; a weak D match, TRBD1 (5 bases). CDR3 length: 12 amino acids. Germline V CDR1 and CDR2: SQVTM, ANQGSEA. V was trimmed by 3 bases and J by 6 bases, leaving 11 bases between them. The CDR3 nucleotides are TGCAGCGTTGAGGAGGGGTATGATGGCTACACCTTC. Translation gives CSVEEGYDGYTF.

A few counts support this clone. The V gene is TRBV29-1, the J gene TRBJ2-3; 8 bases are shared with TRBD2. Germline CDR1 is SQVTM and CDR2 is ANQGSEA. V gave up 8 bases and J gave up 6 bases; unmatched junction bases: 10. The CDR3 has 13 residues. The DNA of the CDR3 is TGCAGCTTCCTAGCGGGCGATCGGGATACGCAGTATTTT. Protein sequence: CSFLAGDRDTQYF.

The chain is built from TRBV4-1 and TRBJ1-4, with D perhaps TRBD1 (6 bases). CDR1 is MGHRA and CDR2 is YSYEKL in the germline V gene. The germline V and J ends were trimmed by 5 bases and 5 bases, with 15 bases remaining between them. The CDR3 has 15 amino acids. CDR3 DNA: TGCGCCAGCAGCAAACCGCGGGGGCAGAATGAAAAACTGTTTTTT. Its protein is CASSKPRGQNEKLFF.

This chain links TRBV7-2 with TRBJ1-2; 7 bases fit TRBD1. V dropped 1 base and J dropped 8; count of bases not matched to a gene: 4. This CDR3 contains 13 residues. Looked up from germline, CDR1 is SGHTA and CDR2 is FQGNSA. The CDR3 nucleotides read TGTGCCAGCAGCTTAGGAGGGGGCAAAGGCTACACCTTC. Its protein is CASSLGGGKGYTF.